The 16 T cell receptor beta chains below all came from one sample that was sequenced in a study of T cell repertoires in cytomegalovirus infection. TCRdb used MiXCR to reprocess the reads, holding one entry per CDR3 protein. This sample has some 700,000 distinct CDR3 sequences, with less than 40% found just once. Sequencing was performed on PBMCs. The receptors were gathered from a human donor in good health (CMV status not recorded). Some clones in this sample may be carry-over from other donors' samples.

This clonotype was seen more than once but under ten times. The chain is built from TRBV7-3 and TRBJ2-1, with D unclear. The CDR3 consists of 18 residues. CDR1 is SGHTA, CDR2 FQGTGA, per germline. Trimming cost V 2 bases and J 5 bases, with 22 bases left between them. In DNA form, the CDR3 reads TGTGCCAGCAGCTTACAACCGGAGTTGTTACGGGCTAACAATGAGCAGTTCTTC. As protein: CASSLQPELLRANNEQFF.

V is TRBV15 and J is TRBJ1-5; 12 bases map to TRBD1. The V and J ends lost 1 base and 0 bases, in that order; junction bases with no gene match: 7. Germline V lookup: CDR1 LNHNV, CDR2 YYDKDF (reference sequence). The CDR3 covers 19 residues. CDR3 residues: CATSRVRSGQGASNQPQHF. In DNA, the CDR3 is TGTGCCACCAGCAGAGTGCGGTCGGGACAGGGGGCTAGCAATCAGCCCCAGCATTTT.

This clonotype has just one count. The chain combines TRBV7-2 with TRBJ2-2, with 10 bases fitting TRBD2. V dropped 3 bases and J dropped 7; count of bases not matched to a gene: 11. Germline CDR1 is SGHTA and CDR2 is FQGNSA. The CDR3 has 17 amino acids. The CDR3: CASSFRSSGGAGGELFF. CDR3 nucleotide sequence: TGTGCCAGCAGCTTTCGTTCCAGCGGGGGGGCCGGCGGGGAGCTGTTTTTT.

This clonotype has a handful of counts. J is TRBJ1-2 and V is TRBV6-1; D is unclear. V lost 7 bases to trimming and J lost 8 bases, with 17 bases between them. Germline CDR1 MNHNS, CDR2 SASEGT. The CDR3 runs 13 residues. CDR3 sequence reads: CASKLTWEGGYTF. The CDR3 nucleotides read TGTGCCAGCAAGCTGACATGGGAAGGGGGCTACACCTTC.

Only one count was recorded for this clonotype. The gene calls are TRBV30 and TRBJ1-6, with 7 nucleotides matching TRBD1. Germline V lookup: CDR1 GTSNPN, CDR2 SVGIG (reference sequence). The CDR3 consists of 14 residues. J was trimmed by 5 bases and V by 4 bases; bases with no gene match: 5. CDR3 in DNA: TGTGCCTGGACGACAGGGACGAATAATTCACCCCTCCACTTT. This encodes CAWTTGTNNSPLHF.

This clonotype was observed a handful of times. The chain couples TRBV18 to TRBJ2-1; D is perhaps TRBD1 (5 bases). The germline CDR1 and CDR2 sequences are KGHSH and LQKENI. The ends were cut back, 0 bases at V and 6 bases at J, with 18 bases in the middle. This CDR3 is 17 amino acids long. For the CDR3, the DNA is TGTGCCAGCTCACCACCCGTGAGACAGCTATCGCGCAATGAGCAGTTCTTC. It encodes CASSPPVRQLSRNEQFF.

V gene TRBV10-3 combines with J gene TRBJ1-2; D is perhaps TRBD1 (5 bases). V was pared by 11 bases and J by 3 bases, with 22 bases between. Germline lookup yields CDR1 ENHRY and CDR2 SYGVKD. The CDR3 loop spans 15 amino acids. CDR3: CAGGDPDYTYYGYTF. CDR3 coding DNA: TGTGCCGGCGGGGACCCAGACTACACCTACTATGGCTACACCTTC.

This clonotype occurred a few times. The chain carries TRBV12-3 or TRBV12-4 and TRBJ2-3; 10 nucleotides align to TRBD2. V shed 3 bases, J shed 5 bases, and the junction held 11 bases outside the gene matches. The CDR3 length is 17 residues. The CDR3 DNA sequence: TGTGCCAGCAGTTTGGGGAGCAGCGGGAGGGCCCAAGATACGCAGTATTTT. The encoded protein is CASSLGSSGRAQDTQYF.

This chain uses TRBV7-6 with TRBJ2-3; D remains ambiguous. Germline V gene sequence: CDR1 SGHVS, CDR2 FNYEAQ. CDR3 length: 16 residues. V was cut by 1 base and J by 0 bases, with 11 bases left in between. CDR3 nucleotide sequence: TGTGCCAGCAGCTTAGTCACAACGGAAAGCACAGATACGCAGTATTTT. Translated, it gives CASSLVTTESTDTQYF.

The chain joins TRBV20-1 to TRBJ2-7; unclear D gene. The germline V gene has CDR1 DFQATT and CDR2 SNEGSKA (reference sequence). Deletions cut 0 bases from V and 7 bases from J, with 13 bases between. There are 13 residues in the CDR3. CDR3 sequence: CSARDSAKREQYF. The CDR3 nucleotides read TGCAGTGCTAGAGATTCCGCGAAGCGAGAGCAGTACTTC.

The V and J genes are TRBV7-6 and TRBJ1-4, with 7 nucleotides matching TRBD1. The germline CDR1 and CDR2 sequences are SGHVS and FNYEAQ. The CDR3 loop spans 15 amino acids. V was clipped by 4 bases and J by 3 bases; unmatched bases: 5. The chain's CDR3 is CASSSSGTANEKLFF. The CDR3 DNA follows: TGTGCCAGCAGCTCGTCCGGGACAGCTAATGAAAAACTGTTTTTT.

This clonotype was detected many times. The chain uses TRBV28 and TRBJ1-4, with D unclear. Deletions cut 6 bases from V and 8 bases from J, with 19 bases between. Germline V gene sequence: CDR1 MDHEN, CDR2 SYDVKM. The CDR3 runs 15 residues. CDR3 in DNA: TGTGCCAGCAGCCACCTTGTGGAGTGGGAAGAAAAACTGTTTTTT. Translated: CASSHLVEWEEKLFF.

Only a few counts were recorded for this clonotype. The J gene is TRBJ2-7, the V gene TRBV28; 9 bases agree with TRBD1. V was pared by 5 bases and J by 0 bases, with 14 bases of the junction left unmatched. CDR3 size: 18 residues. Germline V gene sequence: CDR1 MDHEN, CDR2 SYDVKM. For the CDR3, the DNA is TGTGCCAGCAGTCTGTACCTCACAGGGGGCGACGTCTCCTACGAGCAGTACTTC. Protein: CASSLYLTGGDVSYEQYF.

The CDR3 sequence is CASSLYRGPSSYEQYV. CDR3 in DNA: TGTGCCAGCAGCCTCTACAGGGGGCCTAGCTCCTACGAGCAGTACGTC. The J gene is TRBJ2-7, the V gene TRBV7-2; 9 bases match TRBD1. Germline CDR1 SGHTA, CDR2 FQGNSA. The CDR3 covers 16 residues. Unmatched junction bases numbered 8, after V lost 5 bases and J lost 0 bases.

There are a few counts of this clonotype. The chain links TRBV10-2 to TRBJ2-1; 7 positions match TRBD2. V dropped 2 bases and J dropped 4; count of bases not matched to a gene: 8. The CDR3 runs 16 residues. Germline lookup yields CDR1 WSHSY and CDR2 SAAADI. CDR3 protein: CASSEEWLAVYNEQFF. The DNA of the CDR3 is TGCGCCAGCAGTGAGGAGTGGCTAGCGGTGTACAATGAGCAGTTCTTC.

This clonotype was recorded at least ten times. The V and J genes are TRBV7-2 and TRBJ2-7; 10 bases map to TRBD1. The CDR3 runs to 16 residues. J was trimmed by 0 bases and V by 5 bases; bases with no gene match: 7. CDR1 is SGHTA and CDR2 is FQGNSA in the germline V gene. CDR3 sequence: CASSPPRTGGSYEQYF. The DNA of the CDR3 is TGTGCCAGCAGCCCTCCTCGGACAGGGGGCTCCTACGAGCAGTACTTC.